These 5 T cell receptor beta chains originate from one sample sequenced in a study. TCRdb reanalysed the 5' RACE reads using MiXCR and keeps one entry per CDR3 protein. Of about 64,000 distinct CDR3 sequences listed, 20% to 25% are singletons. The source material was memory CD4+ T cells sorted from a lymph node. Stated subset: memory CD4+ T cells, CD4+CD45RO+CD25-. Receptors originate from a female donor with breast cancer.

The genes are TRBV7-2 and TRBJ2-1, with 10 nucleotides matching TRBD2. The CDR3 has 15 residues. The ends lost 4 bases at V and 12 bases at J; junction bases unmatched: 12. In germline, CDR1 is SGHTA, CDR2 FQGNSA. The CDR3 here is CASSSSASGSNGQFF. The CDR3 coding sequence is TGTGCCAGCAGCTCCTCGGCTAGCGGGAGTAACGGGCAGTTCTTC.

CDR3 bases: TGTGCCAGCAGCTGGCGCGCGGGAGGACCCTACGAGCAGTACTTC. Translating it yields CASSWRAGGPYEQYF. The J gene is TRBJ2-7, the V gene TRBV7-2; TRBD2 matches at 8 bases. The CDR3 sequence is 15 residues long. V was clipped by 4 bases and J by 2 bases; unmatched bases: 7. CDR1 SGHTA and CDR2 FQGNSA come from the germline V gene.

This clonotype was seen only a few times. The chain recombines TRBV6-2 or TRBV6-3 with TRBJ1-5; tentatively, D is TRBD1 (5 bases). This CDR3 has 14 amino acids. Germline V CDR1 and CDR2: MNHEY, SVGEGT. Trimming took 6 bases from V and 9 from J, leaving 18 bases between them. CDR3 in amino acids: CASSPGGVLRPQHF. Written as DNA, the CDR3 is TGTGCCAGCAGCCCGGGGGGGGTACTGCGGCCCCAGCATTTT.

This clonotype was seen a handful of times. The rearrangement joins TRBV3-1 to TRBJ1-2; 7 nucleotides agree with TRBD1. This CDR3 contains 14 residues. V gave up 0 bases and J gave up 4 bases; unmatched junction bases: 2. Per the germline V gene, CDR1 is LGHDT and CDR2 is YNNKEL (reference sequence). The CDR3 coding sequence is TGTGCCAGCAGCCAAGAGACAGGGATCTATGGCTACACCTTC. Encoded protein: CASSQETGIYGYTF. Full variable domain (missing parts from reference TRBV3-1 and TRBJ1-2): DTAVSQTPKYLVTQMGNDKSIKCEQNLGHDTMYWYKQDSKKFLKIMFSYNNKELIINETVPNRFSPKSPDKAHLNLHINSLELGDSAVYFCASSQETGIYGYTFGSGTRLTVV.

This clonotype was counted a few times. This sequence joins TRBV12-3 or TRBV12-4 and TRBJ1-5; tentatively, D is TRBD1 (6 bases). The V gene lost 3 bases and the J gene lost 3 bases, with 15 bases spanning the gap. CDR3 length equals 16 residues. CDR3 protein: CASSLGGRFPNQPQHF. DNA of the CDR3: TGTGCCAGCAGTTTGGGGGGGCGTTTCCCCAATCAGCCCCAGCATTTT.